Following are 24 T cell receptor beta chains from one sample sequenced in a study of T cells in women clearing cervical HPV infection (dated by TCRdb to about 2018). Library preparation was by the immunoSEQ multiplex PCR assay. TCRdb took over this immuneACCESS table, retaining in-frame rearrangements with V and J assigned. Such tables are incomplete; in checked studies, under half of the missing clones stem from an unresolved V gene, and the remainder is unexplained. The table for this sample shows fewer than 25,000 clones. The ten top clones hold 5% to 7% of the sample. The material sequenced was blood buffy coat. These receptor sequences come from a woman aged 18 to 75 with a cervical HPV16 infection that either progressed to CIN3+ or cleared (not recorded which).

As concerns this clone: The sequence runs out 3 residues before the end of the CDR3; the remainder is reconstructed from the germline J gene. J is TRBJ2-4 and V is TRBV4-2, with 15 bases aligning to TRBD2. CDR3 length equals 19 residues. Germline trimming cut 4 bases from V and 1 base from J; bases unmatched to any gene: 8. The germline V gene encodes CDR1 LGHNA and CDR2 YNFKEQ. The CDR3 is CASSPAGTSGRLAKNIQYF. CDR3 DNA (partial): TGTGCCAGCAGCCCTGCCGGGACTAGCGGGAGGTTGGCCAAAAACATT.

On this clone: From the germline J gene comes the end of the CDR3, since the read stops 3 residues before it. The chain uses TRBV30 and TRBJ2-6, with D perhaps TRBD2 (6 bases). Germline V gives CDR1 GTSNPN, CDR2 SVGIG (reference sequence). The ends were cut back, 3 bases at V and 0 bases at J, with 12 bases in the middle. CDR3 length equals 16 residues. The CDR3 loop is CAWSLGGNSGANVLTF. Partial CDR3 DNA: TGTGCCTGGAGCTTGGGGGGAAACTCTGGGGCCAACGTC.

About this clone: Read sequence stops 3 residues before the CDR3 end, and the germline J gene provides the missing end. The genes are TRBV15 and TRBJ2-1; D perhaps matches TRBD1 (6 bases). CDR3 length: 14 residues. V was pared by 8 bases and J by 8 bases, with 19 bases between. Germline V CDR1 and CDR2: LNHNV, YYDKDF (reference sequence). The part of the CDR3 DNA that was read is TGTGCCACCGGAGGCCAGACAGGACACGATGAG. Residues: CATGGQTGHDE. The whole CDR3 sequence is CATGGQTGHDEQFF.

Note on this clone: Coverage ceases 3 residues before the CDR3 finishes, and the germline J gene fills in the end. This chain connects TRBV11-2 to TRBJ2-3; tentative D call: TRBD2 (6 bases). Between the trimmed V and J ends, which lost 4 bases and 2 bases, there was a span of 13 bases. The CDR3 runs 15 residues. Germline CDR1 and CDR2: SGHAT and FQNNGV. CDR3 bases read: TGTGCCAGCAGCTCAATGGGACTCATCACAGATACG. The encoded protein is CASSSMGLITDT. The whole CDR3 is CASSSMGLITDTQYF.

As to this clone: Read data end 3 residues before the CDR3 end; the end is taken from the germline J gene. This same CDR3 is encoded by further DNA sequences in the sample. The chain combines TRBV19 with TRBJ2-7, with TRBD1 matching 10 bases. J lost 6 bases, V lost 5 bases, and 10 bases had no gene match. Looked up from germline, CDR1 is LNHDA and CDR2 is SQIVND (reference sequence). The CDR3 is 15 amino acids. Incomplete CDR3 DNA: TGTGCCAGTAGTTCGTCGGGGACAGGGGCCTTCGAG. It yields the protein CASSSSGTGAFE. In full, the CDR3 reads CASSSSGTGAFEQYF.

The CDR3 sequence is CASSRLRTNAYEQYF. Incomplete CDR3 DNA: TGTGCCAGCAGCCGACTAAGGACCAACGCCTACGAG. This sequence joins TRBV13 and TRBJ2-7; a possible D gene is TRBD2 (5 bases). Read coverage stops 3 residues before the CDR3 terminus; the germline J gene supplies the remainder. V lost 5 bases to trimming and J lost 2 bases, with 16 bases between them. Germline CDR1 PRHDT, CDR2 FYEKMQ (reference sequence). The CDR3 consists of 15 residues.

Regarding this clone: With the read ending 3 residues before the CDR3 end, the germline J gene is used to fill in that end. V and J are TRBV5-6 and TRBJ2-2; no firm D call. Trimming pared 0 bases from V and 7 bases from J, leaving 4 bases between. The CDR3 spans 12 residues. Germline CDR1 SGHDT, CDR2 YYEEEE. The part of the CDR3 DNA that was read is TGTGCCAGCAGCTTGGCCGGCGGGGAG. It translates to CASSLAGGE. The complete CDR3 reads CASSLAGGELFF.

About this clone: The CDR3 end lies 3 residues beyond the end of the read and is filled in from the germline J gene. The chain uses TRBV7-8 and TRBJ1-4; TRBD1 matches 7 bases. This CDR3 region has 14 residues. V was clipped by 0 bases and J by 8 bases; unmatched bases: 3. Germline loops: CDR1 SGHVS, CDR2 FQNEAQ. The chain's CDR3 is CASSLAGRGEKLFF. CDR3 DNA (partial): TGTGCCAGCAGCTTAGCGGGCAGGGGGGAAAAA.

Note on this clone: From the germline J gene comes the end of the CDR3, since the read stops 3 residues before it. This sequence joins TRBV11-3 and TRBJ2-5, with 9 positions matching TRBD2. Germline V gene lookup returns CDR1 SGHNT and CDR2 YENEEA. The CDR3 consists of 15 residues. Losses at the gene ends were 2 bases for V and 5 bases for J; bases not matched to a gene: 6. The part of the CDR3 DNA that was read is TGTGCCAGCAGCTTAAGGACTAGCGTAGGCGAGACC. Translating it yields CASSLRTSVGET. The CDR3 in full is CASSLRTSVGETQYF.

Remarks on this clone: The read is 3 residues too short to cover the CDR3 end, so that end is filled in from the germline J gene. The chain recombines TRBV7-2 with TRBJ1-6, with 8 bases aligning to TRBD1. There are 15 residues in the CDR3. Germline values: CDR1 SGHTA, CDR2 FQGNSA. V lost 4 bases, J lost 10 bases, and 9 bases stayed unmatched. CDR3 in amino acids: CASSSADRGWSPLHF. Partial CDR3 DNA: TGTGCCAGCAGCTCCGCCGACAGGGGTTGGTCACCC. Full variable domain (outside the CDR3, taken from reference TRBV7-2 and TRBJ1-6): GAGVSQSPSNKVTEKGKDVELRCDPISGHTALYWYRQSLGQGLEFLIYFQGNSAPDKSGLPSDRFSAERTGGSVSTLTIQRTQQEDSAVYLCASSSADRGWSPLHFGNGTRLTVT.

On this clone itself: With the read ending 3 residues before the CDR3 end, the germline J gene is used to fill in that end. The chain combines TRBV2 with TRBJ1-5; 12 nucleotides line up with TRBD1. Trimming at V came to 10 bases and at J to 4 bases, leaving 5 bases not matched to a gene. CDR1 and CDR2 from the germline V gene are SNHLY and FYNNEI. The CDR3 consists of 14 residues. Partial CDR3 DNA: TGTGCCACCCAGGGACAGGGGGCGAATCAGCCC. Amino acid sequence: CATQGQGANQP. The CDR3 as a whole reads CATQGQGANQPQHF.

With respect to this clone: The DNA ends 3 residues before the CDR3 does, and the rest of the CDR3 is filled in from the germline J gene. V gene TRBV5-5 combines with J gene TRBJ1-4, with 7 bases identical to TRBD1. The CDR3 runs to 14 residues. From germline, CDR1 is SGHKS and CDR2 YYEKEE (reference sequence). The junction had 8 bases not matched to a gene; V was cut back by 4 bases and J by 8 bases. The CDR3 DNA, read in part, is TGTGCCAGCAGCGACGGGACAGCTCAGGAAAAA. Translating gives CASSDGTAQEK. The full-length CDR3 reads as CASSDGTAQEKLFF. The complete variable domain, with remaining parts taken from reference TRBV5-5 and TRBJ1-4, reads DAGVTQSPTHLIKTRGQQVTLRCSPISGHKSVSWYQQVLGQGPQFIFQYYEKEERGRGNFPDRFSARQFPNYSSELNVNALLLGDSALYLCASSDGTAQEKLFFGSGTQLSVL.

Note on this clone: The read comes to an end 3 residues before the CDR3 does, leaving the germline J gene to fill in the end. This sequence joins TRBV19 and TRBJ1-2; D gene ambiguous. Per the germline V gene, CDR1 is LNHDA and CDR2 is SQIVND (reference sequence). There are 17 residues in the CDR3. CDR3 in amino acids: CASSISRDLSSYNDYTF. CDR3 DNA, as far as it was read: TGTGCCAGTAGTATTTCGAGAGACTTAAGCTCCTACAATGAC.

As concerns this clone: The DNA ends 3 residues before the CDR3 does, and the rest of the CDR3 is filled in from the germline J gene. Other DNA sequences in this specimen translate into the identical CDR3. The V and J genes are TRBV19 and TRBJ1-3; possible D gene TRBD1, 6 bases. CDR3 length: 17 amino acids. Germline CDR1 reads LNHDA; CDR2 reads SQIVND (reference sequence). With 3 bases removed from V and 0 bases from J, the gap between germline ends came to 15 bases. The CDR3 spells CASSMSDQGYSGNTIYF. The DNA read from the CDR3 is TGTGCCAGTAGTATGTCGGACCAGGGGTACTCTGGAAACACC.

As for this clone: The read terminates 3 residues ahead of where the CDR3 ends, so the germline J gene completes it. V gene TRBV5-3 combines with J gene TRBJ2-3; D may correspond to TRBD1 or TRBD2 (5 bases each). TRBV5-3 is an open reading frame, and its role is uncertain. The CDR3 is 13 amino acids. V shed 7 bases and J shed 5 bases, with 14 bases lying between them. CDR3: CARFGERGDTQYF. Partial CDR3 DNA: TGTGCCAGATTCGGAGAGAGGGGAGATACG.

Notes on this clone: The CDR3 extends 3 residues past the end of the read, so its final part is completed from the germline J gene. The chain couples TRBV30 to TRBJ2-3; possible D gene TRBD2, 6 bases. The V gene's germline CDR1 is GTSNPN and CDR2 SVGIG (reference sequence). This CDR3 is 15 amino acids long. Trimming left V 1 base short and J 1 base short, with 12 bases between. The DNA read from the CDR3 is TGTGCCTGGAGTGCGGGGCGGGGCCGCACAGATACG. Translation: CAWSAGRGRTDT. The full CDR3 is CAWSAGRGRTDTQYF.

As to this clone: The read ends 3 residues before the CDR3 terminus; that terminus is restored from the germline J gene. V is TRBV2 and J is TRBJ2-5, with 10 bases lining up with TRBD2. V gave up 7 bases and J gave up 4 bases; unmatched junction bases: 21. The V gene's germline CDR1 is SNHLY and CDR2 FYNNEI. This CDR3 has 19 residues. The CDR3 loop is CASTILVGSSGGRRETQYF. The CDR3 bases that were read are TGTGCCAGCACCATCTTAGTTGGGAGTAGCGGGGGGCGACGAGAGACC.

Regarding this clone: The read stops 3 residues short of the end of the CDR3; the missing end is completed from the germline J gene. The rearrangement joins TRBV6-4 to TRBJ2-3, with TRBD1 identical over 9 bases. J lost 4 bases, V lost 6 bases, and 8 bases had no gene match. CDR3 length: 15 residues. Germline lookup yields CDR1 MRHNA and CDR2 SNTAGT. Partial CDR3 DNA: TGTGCCAGCAGGGAGACAGGGGGGAAGGCAGATACG. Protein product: CASRETGGKADT. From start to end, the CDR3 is CASRETGGKADTQYF.

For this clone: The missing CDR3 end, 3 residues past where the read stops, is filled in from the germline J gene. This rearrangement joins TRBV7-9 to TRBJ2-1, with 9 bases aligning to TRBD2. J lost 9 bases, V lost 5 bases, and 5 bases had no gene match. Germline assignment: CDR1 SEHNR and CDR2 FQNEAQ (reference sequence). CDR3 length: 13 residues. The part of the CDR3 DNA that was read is TGTGCCAGCAGCCGACTAGCGGAGCTTGAG. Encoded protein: CASSRLAELE. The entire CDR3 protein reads CASSRLAELEQFF.

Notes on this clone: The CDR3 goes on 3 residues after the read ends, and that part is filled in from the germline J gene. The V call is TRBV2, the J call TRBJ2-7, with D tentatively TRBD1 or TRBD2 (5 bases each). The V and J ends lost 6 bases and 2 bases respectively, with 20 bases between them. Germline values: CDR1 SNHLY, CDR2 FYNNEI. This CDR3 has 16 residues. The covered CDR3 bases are TGTGCCAGCAGCAAAATTGAGGGGCGATACCCCTACGAG. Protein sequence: CASSKIEGRYPYE. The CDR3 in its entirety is CASSKIEGRYPYEQYF. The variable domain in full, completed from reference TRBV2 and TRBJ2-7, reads EPEVTQTPSHQVTQMGQEVILRCVPISNHLYFYWYRQILGQKVEFLVSFYNNEISEKSEIFDDQFSVERPDGSNFTLKIRSTKLEDSAMYFCASSKIEGRYPYEQYFGPGTRLTVT.

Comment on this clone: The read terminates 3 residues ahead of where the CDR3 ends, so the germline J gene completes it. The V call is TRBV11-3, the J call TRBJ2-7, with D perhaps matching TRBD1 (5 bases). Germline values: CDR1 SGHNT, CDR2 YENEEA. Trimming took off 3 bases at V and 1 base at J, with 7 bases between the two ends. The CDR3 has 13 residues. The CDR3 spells CASSFGASYEQYF. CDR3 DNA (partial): TGTGCCAGCAGCTTTGGGGCATCCTACGAG.

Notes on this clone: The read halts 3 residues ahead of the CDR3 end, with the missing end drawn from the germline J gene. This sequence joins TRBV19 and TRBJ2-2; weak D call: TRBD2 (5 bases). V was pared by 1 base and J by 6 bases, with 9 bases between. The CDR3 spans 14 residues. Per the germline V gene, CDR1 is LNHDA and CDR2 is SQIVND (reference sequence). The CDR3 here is CASSIVRAAGELFF. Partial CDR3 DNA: TGTGCCAGTAGTATAGTCCGAGCGGCCGGGGAG.

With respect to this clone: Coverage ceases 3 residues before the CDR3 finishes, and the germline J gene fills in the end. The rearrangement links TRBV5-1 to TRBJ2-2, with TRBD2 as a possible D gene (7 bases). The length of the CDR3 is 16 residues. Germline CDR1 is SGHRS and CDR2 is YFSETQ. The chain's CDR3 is CASSLAGGSGANVLFF. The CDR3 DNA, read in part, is TGCGCCAGCAGCTTGGCGGGGGGCTCTGGGGCCAACGTG.

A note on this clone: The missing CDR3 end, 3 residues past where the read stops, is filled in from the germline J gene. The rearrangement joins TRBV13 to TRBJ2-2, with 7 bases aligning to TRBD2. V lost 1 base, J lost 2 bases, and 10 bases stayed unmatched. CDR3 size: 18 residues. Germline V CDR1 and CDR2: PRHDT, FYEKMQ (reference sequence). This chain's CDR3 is CASSLESIGGRNTGELFF. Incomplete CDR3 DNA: TGTGCCAGCAGCTTAGAATCCATAGGCGGGAGAAACACCGGGGAG.